The 5 T cell receptor beta chains presented below share a single source sample, sequenced in a study of cytomegalovirus exposure and HLA in healthy donors. Data came from immunoSEQ multiplex PCR; TCRdb stores just in-frame clones and leaves some out. This table has about 120,000 clones, 85% to 90% appearing once. Sequenced input: PBMCs. The receptors derive from a young woman in good health and CMV-seropositive.

This chain connects TRBV13 to TRBJ2-1; 9 bases are a match to TRBD2. J lost 9 bases, V lost 0 bases, and 9 bases had no gene match. This CDR3 contains 16 residues. The V gene's germline CDR1 is PRHDT and CDR2 FYEKMQ (reference sequence). The CDR3 DNA reads as TGTGCCAGCAGCTTAGGCCCCGGCGGCGGGAGGGCTGAGCAGTTCTTC. Its protein product is CASSLGPGGGRAEQFF.

The chain carries TRBV19 and TRBJ2-1, with 13 bases lining up with TRBD2. Germline trimming cut 6 bases from V and 5 bases from J; bases unmatched to any gene: 4. This CDR3 has 15 residues. Looked up from germline, CDR1 is LNHDA and CDR2 is SQIVND (reference sequence). As DNA, the CDR3 is TGTGCCAGTAGCCCGACTAGCGGGGGGCACAATGAGCAGTTCTTC. As protein: CASSPTSGGHNEQFF.

V and J are TRBV6-6 and TRBJ2-3; TRBD2 aligns across 11 bases. The CDR3 covers 14 residues. Germline V CDR1 and CDR2: MNHNY, SVGAGI (reference sequence). V lost 11 bases, J lost 3 bases, and 7 bases stayed unmatched. CDR3 region: CAGARLAGTDTQYF. The CDR3 nucleotides read TGTGCCGGAGCGAGACTAGCGGGGACAGATACGCAGTATTTT.

This clone was counted a single time. The rearrangement joins TRBV30 to TRBJ1-1, with D unresolved. This CDR3 comprises 11 residues. The germline V gene encodes CDR1 GTSNPN and CDR2 SVGIG (reference sequence). The V end was cut by 7 bases, the J end by 5 bases, with 11 bases between. In nucleotides, the CDR3 is TGTGCCTCCGGACTTGCGACTGAAGCTTTCTTT. This codes for CASGLATEAFF.

This clone was seen a handful of times. V and J are TRBV27 and TRBJ2-2; 9 bases are a match to TRBD1. CDR3 length: 15 amino acids. CDR1 and CDR2 (germline): MNHEY, SMNVEV (reference sequence). Unmatched junction bases numbered 5, after V lost 3 bases and J lost 6 bases. CDR3 coding DNA: TGTGCCAGCAGTTTTGACAGGGGGATTCCCGGGGAGCTGTTTTTT. This encodes CASSFDRGIPGELFF.